One sample yielded the 29 T cell receptor beta chains listed below, sequenced in a study of CD8 T cells in ankylosing spondylitis. General study findings and limits: Seemingly distinctive of ankylosing spondylitis blood was a TCR beta motif formed by eight highly homologous variants.

TCRdb reprocessed the 5' RACE reads via MiXCR and lists one record per CDR3 protein. The sample has 800,000 to 900,000 distinct CDR3 sequences; 10% to 15% are singletons. The antigens these receptors bind are not known. Sample: blood, either unsorted or a sorted T cell fraction (not recorded which). The receptors were gathered from a male donor with ankylosing spondylitis.

This clonotype was counted at least ten times. The V and J genes are TRBV5-1 and TRBJ1-2, with 12 bases fitting TRBD1. Per the germline V gene, CDR1 is SGHRS and CDR2 is YFSETQ. The V and J ends lost 4 bases and 2 bases, in that order; junction bases with no gene match: 12. The CDR3 loop spans 18 amino acids. The CDR3 spells CASSTVPGQGARNYGYTF. The CDR3 DNA reads TGCGCCAGCAGCACCGTGCCGGGACAGGGGGCGAGAAACTATGGCTACACCTTC.

The chain couples TRBV7-9 to TRBJ1-3; D might be TRBD1 (6 bases). V gave up 4 bases and J gave up 1 base, with 11 bases separating them. CDR3 length: 15 amino acids. Per the germline V gene, CDR1 is SEHNR and CDR2 is FQNEAQ (reference sequence). CDR3 loop: CASSSDRTSGNTIYF. The CDR3 nucleotides are TGTGCCAGCAGCTCCGACAGGACTTCTGGAAACACCATATATTTT.

The V gene is TRBV6-5, the J gene TRBJ1-2, with 10 bases lining up with TRBD1. The V segment lost 4 bases and the J segment 3 bases; nucleotides outside the gene matches: 5. The CDR3 is made up of 15 amino acids. Germline lookup yields CDR1 MNHEY and CDR2 SVGAGI. CDR3 nucleotides: TGTGCCAGCAGTTCCACCGGGACAGGGGACTATGGCTACACCTTC. Amino acids: CASSSTGTGDYGYTF.

This clonotype has more than one count but fewer than ten. The chain combines TRBV12-3 or TRBV12-4 with TRBJ2-1; 7 positions match TRBD1. J lost 0 bases, V lost 6 bases, and 5 bases had no gene match. This CDR3 has 15 residues. This chain's CDR3 is CASRRAGGSYNEQFF. CDR3 nucleotides: TGTGCCAGCAGGCGTGCAGGGGGCTCCTACAATGAGCAGTTCTTC.

V and J are TRBV20-1 and TRBJ2-1; D unclear. From germline, CDR1 is DFQATT and CDR2 SNEGSKA (reference sequence). Trimming shortened V by 3 bases and J by 1 base, and 10 bases separated the two germline ends. The CDR3 sequence is 14 residues long. CDR3 amino acids: CSARPRPSYNEQFF. The CDR3 nucleotides read TGCAGTGCTAGGCCCCGCCCATCCTACAATGAGCAGTTCTTC.

The V and J genes are TRBV6-1 and TRBJ1-1, with D hard to call. CDR1 and CDR2 (germline): MNHNS, SASEGT. Trimming cost V 6 bases and J 7 bases, with 12 bases left between them. The length of the CDR3 is 12 residues. As DNA, the CDR3 is TGTGCCAGCAGAGTCCGGGCTGATGAAGCTTTCTTT. Translating gives CASRVRADEAFF.

The V call is TRBV15, the J call TRBJ1-1; no clear D gene. There are 14 residues in the CDR3. Trimming cost V 1 base and J 1 base, with 7 bases left between them. Looked up from germline, CDR1 is LNHNV and CDR2 is YYDKDF (reference sequence). Here the CDR3 reads CATSRGRANTEAFF. In DNA, the CDR3 is TGTGCCACCAGCAGAGGAAGGGCGAACACTGAAGCTTTCTTT.

The V call is TRBV7-8, the J call TRBJ2-1; D gene ambiguous. With 2 bases removed from V and 8 bases from J, the gap between germline ends came to 10 bases. The CDR3 extends over 13 amino acids. Per the germline V gene, CDR1 is SGHVS and CDR2 is FQNEAQ. CDR3 in amino acids: CASSLWSDDEQFF. CDR3 DNA sequence: TGTGCCAGCAGCTTATGGTCCGACGATGAGCAGTTCTTC.

The V gene is TRBV5-1, the J gene TRBJ1-5; D is ambiguous. The germline V gene has CDR1 SGHRS and CDR2 YFSETQ. The germline V and J ends were trimmed by 2 bases and 4 bases, with 13 bases remaining between them. The CDR3 spans 15 residues. In DNA, the CDR3 is TGCGCCAGCAGCTTAGGAGAGGCCTTTAATCAGCCCCAGCATTTT. It yields the protein CASSLGEAFNQPQHF.

The chain uses TRBV5-1 and TRBJ1-2; D unresolved. This CDR3 has 19 amino acids. The ends were cut back, 0 bases at V and 1 base at J, with 22 bases in the middle. Germline CDR1 SGHRS, CDR2 YFSETQ. In nucleotides, the CDR3 is TGCGCCAGCAGCTTGGAGGGCTCCGCTGGAATCCCCTATAACTATGGCTACACCTTC. Its translation: CASSLEGSAGIPYNYGYTF.

The chain carries TRBV18 and TRBJ2-1; the D gene is possibly TRBD1 (6 bases). V shed 4 bases and J shed 4 bases, with 17 bases lying between them. CDR1 is KGHSH and CDR2 is LQKENI in the germline V gene. This CDR3 comprises 16 residues. This CDR3 is CASSLGPGEIYNEQFF. The CDR3 DNA reads TGTGCCAGCTCACTGGGACCAGGGGAGATTTACAATGAGCAGTTCTTC.

A few counts support this clonotype. The rearrangement uses TRBV7-6 and TRBJ2-5; 7 bases map to TRBD1. The CDR3 spans 13 residues. The germline gives CDR1 SGHVS, CDR2 FNYEAQ. After removal of 2 bases from V and 7 bases from J, the junction contained 4 bases not matched to a gene. The CDR3 spells CASSLQGVGTQYF. CDR3 in DNA: TGTGCCAGCAGCTTACAGGGGGTTGGGACCCAGTACTTC.

The genes are TRBV6-2 or TRBV6-3 and TRBJ2-6; 12 nucleotides match TRBD1. The CDR3 spans 19 residues. The germline CDR1 and CDR2 sequences are MNHEY and SVGEGT. J gave up 2 bases and V 2 bases, and 7 bases lay outside the gene matches. CDR3 region: CASSYAPGQGATGANVLTF. CDR3 coding DNA: TGTGCCAGCAGTTACGCGCCGGGACAGGGGGCGACTGGGGCCAACGTCCTGACTTTC.

This clonotype was seen ten or more times. The chain recombines TRBV20-1 with TRBJ1-1, with D perhaps matching TRBD1 (6 bases). V was pared by 6 bases and J by 1 base, with 21 bases between. Germline loops: CDR1 DFQATT, CDR2 SNEGSKA (reference sequence). CDR3 size: 16 residues. The CDR3 nucleotides read TGCAGTGCCCAAAAACTAGACAGGTCTTCGAACACTGAAGCTTTCTTT. Translated: CSAQKLDRSSNTEAFF.

The sample holds many counts of this clonotype. This chain links TRBV20-1 with TRBJ2-1, with D unresolved. V shed 0 bases and J shed 9 bases, with 9 bases lying between them. The CDR3 extends over 12 amino acids. Per the germline V gene, CDR1 is DFQATT and CDR2 is SNEGSKA (reference sequence). CDR3 amino acids: CSARDMTTEQFF. CDR3 sequence (DNA): TGCAGTGCTAGAGATATGACGACTGAGCAGTTCTTC.

For this clonotype: One end of the junction is discordant with germline, which a read error may explain. The V call is TRBV20-1, the J call TRBJ1-4; 12 bases line up with TRBD1. Germline assignment: CDR1 DFQATT and CDR2 SNEGSKA (reference sequence). The CDR3 is made up of 12 amino acids. As DNA, the CDR3 is TGTGTAGGGACAGGGGGCAATGAAAAACTGTTTTTT. Translating gives CVGTGGNEKLFF.

Many counts were recorded for this clonotype. This chain links TRBV29-1 with TRBJ2-5, with D maybe TRBD1 (5 bases). The CDR3 loop spans 17 amino acids. Germline loops: CDR1 SQVTM, CDR2 ANQGSEA. The germline V and J ends were trimmed by 6 bases and 4 bases, with 27 bases remaining between them. CDR3 coding DNA: TGCAGCGTCTCAGGGCACTTAGGCTTATCTCCCTCAGAGACCCAGTACTTC. As protein: CSVSGHLGLSPSETQYF. Together with reference TRBV29-1 and TRBJ2-5, the CDR3 gives the full variable domain: SAVISQKPSRDICQRGTSLTIQCQVDSQVTMMFWYRQQPGQSLTLIATANQGSEATYESGFVIDKFPISRPNLTFSTLTVSNMSPEDSSIYLCSVSGHLGLSPSETQYFGPGTRLLVL.

This clonotype was seen more than once but under ten times. This chain uses TRBV7-9 with TRBJ2-3; tentatively, D is TRBD1 (5 bases). Trimming pared 5 bases from V and 3 bases from J, leaving 18 bases between. The germline gives CDR1 SEHNR, CDR2 FQNEAQ (reference sequence). The CDR3 is 16 residues long. CDR3 DNA sequence: TGTGCCAGCAGCATTACCGGGCCAAGGGGTACAGATACGCAGTATTTT. Amino acid sequence: CASSITGPRGTDTQYF.

This clonotype was detected ten times or more. The chain links TRBV20-1 to TRBJ1-2; 8 nucleotides line up with TRBD1. The ends lost 4 bases at V and 4 bases at J; junction bases unmatched: 5. Germline V gene lookup returns CDR1 DFQATT and CDR2 SNEGSKA (reference sequence). This CDR3 comprises 13 residues. CDR3 in DNA: TGCAGTGCTACCCTACAGGGGGGCTATGGCTACACCTTC. Protein product: CSATLQGGYGYTF.

The genes are TRBV20-1 and TRBJ2-1; no clear D gene. This CDR3 is 12 amino acids long. V was pared by 4 bases and J by 5 bases, with 9 bases between. In germline, CDR1 is DFQATT, CDR2 SNEGSKA (reference sequence). The CDR3 DNA reads TGCAGTGCTACTGCCGGAAACAATGAGCAGTTCTTC. It yields the protein CSATAGNNEQFF.

This clonotype was observed a few times. The CDR3 sequence is CASSLIGRGRDNQPQHF. CDR3 DNA: TGTGCCAGCAGCTTAATAGGACGGGGAAGAGACAATCAGCCCCAGCATTTT. The chain recombines TRBV7-3 with TRBJ1-5; D is undetermined. Germline values: CDR1 SGHTA, CDR2 FQGTGA. The CDR3 consists of 17 residues. V was shortened by 1 base and J by 3 bases, with 16 bases between the two germline ends.

This chain uses TRBV7-8 with TRBJ1-5; no firm D call. Germline V gives CDR1 SGHVS, CDR2 FQNEAQ. The ends were cut back, 2 bases at V and 10 bases at J, with 15 bases in the middle. This CDR3 has 14 residues. CDR3 sequence: CASSLNGGLLPQHF. The CDR3 DNA is TGTGCCAGCAGCTTAAACGGCGGCCTGTTACCCCAGCATTTT.

V gene TRBV20-1 combines with J gene TRBJ1-1; 7 bases agree with TRBD1. Germline V gene sequence: CDR1 DFQATT, CDR2 SNEGSKA (reference sequence). The CDR3 runs 15 residues. Trimming cost V 3 bases and J 5 bases; bases outside gene matches: 12. The DNA of the CDR3 is TGCAGTGCTAGGGGGGAGAACAGGGGCCTAACTGAAGCTTTCTTT. Translation gives CSARGENRGLTEAFF.

This chain links TRBV12-3 or TRBV12-4 with TRBJ1-3; 7 nucleotides align to TRBD1. The CDR3 contains 15 residues. With V trimmed by 5 bases and J by 2 bases, 6 bases remained unmatched. For the CDR3, the DNA is TGTGCCAGCAGTGACCCCGGGACAGCTGGAAACACCATATATTTT. It is translated as CASSDPGTAGNTIYF.

CDR3 region: CASSKRGQWSEQYF. CDR3 DNA sequence: TGTGCCAGCAGCAAAAGGGGCCAATGGAGCGAGCAGTACTTC. The rearrangement links TRBV21-1 to TRBJ2-7; the table's D call, TRBD1, has no DNA check behind it. TRBV21-1 is termed a pseudogene. CDR3 length equals 14 residues.

This clonotype was recorded at least ten times. The rearrangement uses TRBV29-1 and TRBJ2-5; D uncertain. V was trimmed by 5 bases and J by 0 bases, leaving 4 bases between them. The CDR3 has 11 residues. CDR1 and CDR2 from the germline V gene are SQVTM and ANQGSEA. CDR3 nucleotide sequence: TGCAGCGTTAATCACCAAGAGACCCAGTACTTC. Protein product: CSVNHQETQYF. The full variable domain, rest sourced from reference TRBV29-1 and TRBJ2-5, is SAVISQKPSRDICQRGTSLTIQCQVDSQVTMMFWYRQQPGQSLTLIATANQGSEATYESGFVIDKFPISRPNLTFSTLTVSNMSPEDSSIYLCSVNHQETQYFGPGTRLLVL.

The V call is TRBV11-1, the J call TRBJ2-7, with D possibly matching TRBD1 (6 bases). The CDR3 loop spans 17 amino acids. The germline V gene has CDR1 SGHAT and CDR2 FQDESV (reference sequence). The germline V and J ends were trimmed by 3 bases and 0 bases, with 18 bases remaining between them. The CDR3 sequence is CASSFPPGTPDSYEQYF. The CDR3 region has the DNA TGTGCCAGCAGCTTTCCCCCCGGGACACCGGACTCCTACGAGCAGTACTTC.

This clonotype was seen more than once but under ten times. The genes are TRBV27 and TRBJ2-7, with 11 bases aligning to TRBD1. The CDR3 totals 14 residues. Germline V CDR1 and CDR2: MNHEY, SMNVEV (reference sequence). The trim removed 11 bases at V and 6 bases at J, leaving 12 bases unmatched. CDR3 in amino acids: CAGGTGQGASEQYF. Written as DNA, the CDR3 is TGTGCCGGGGGGACCGGACAGGGGGCAAGCGAGCAGTACTTC.

This clonotype was counted many times. The J gene is TRBJ2-3, the V gene TRBV29-1, with 8 bases lining up with TRBD2. With 0 bases clipped from V and 5 bases from J, the junction kept 4 bases outside the gene matches. Germline V gene data show CDR1 as SQVTM and CDR2 as ANQGSEA. This CDR3 is 14 amino acids long. CDR3 coding DNA: TGCAGCGTTGAAGATCCCCTAGCGGGAGATACGCAGTATTTT. Its translation is CSVEDPLAGDTQYF.